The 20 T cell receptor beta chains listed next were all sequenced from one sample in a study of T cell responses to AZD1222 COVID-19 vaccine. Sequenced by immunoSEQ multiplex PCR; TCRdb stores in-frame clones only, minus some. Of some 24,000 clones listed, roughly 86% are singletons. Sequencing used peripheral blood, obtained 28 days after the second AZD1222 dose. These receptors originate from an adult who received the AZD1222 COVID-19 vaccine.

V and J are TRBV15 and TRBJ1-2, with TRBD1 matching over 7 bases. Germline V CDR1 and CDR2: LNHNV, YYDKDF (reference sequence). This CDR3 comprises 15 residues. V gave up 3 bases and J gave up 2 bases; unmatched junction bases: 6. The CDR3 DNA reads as TGTGCCACCAGCAGGATACCGGGACAGAACTATGGCTACACCTTC. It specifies CATSRIPGQNYGYTF.

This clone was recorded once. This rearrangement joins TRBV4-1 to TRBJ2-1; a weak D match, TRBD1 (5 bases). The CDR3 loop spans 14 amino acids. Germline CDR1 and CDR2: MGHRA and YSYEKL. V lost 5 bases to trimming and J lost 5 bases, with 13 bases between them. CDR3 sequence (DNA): TGCGCCAGCAGCGATCGGACATTTCACAATGAGCAGTTCTTC. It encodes CASSDRTFHNEQFF.

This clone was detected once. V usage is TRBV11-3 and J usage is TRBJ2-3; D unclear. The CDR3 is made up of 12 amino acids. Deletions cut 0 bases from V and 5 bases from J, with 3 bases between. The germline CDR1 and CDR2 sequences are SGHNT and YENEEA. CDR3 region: CASSLDQDTQYF. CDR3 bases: TGTGCCAGCAGCTTAGATCAAGATACGCAGTATTTT.

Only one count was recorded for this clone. The CDR3 region is CASSLETLGEKLFF. The CDR3 DNA reads as TGCGCCAGCAGCTTGGAAACTTTGGGTGAAAAACTGTTTTTT. The chain has TRBV5-1 and TRBJ1-4; D remains ambiguous. Trimming cost V 0 bases and J 7 bases, with 10 bases left between them. CDR1 is SGHRS and CDR2 is YFSETQ in the germline V gene. The CDR3 length is 14 residues.

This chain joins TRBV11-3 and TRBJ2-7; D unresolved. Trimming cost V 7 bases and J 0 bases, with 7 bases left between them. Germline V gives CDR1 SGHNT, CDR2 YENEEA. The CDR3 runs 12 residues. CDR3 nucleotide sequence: TGTGCCAGCAACGAGTTCTCCTACGAGCAGTACTTC. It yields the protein CASNEFSYEQYF.

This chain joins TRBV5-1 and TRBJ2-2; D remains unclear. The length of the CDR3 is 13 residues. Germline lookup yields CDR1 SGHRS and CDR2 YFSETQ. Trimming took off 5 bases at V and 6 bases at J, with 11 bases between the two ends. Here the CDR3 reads CASSFKGPGELFF. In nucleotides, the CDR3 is TGCGCCAGCAGTTTCAAGGGCCCCGGGGAGCTGTTTTTT.

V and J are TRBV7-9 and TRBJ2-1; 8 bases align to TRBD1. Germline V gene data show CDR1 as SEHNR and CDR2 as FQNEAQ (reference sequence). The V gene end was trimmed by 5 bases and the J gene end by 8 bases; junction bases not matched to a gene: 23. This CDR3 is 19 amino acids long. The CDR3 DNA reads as TGTGCCAGCAGCCGCGTCAGGGGGCGAGATTTGTACAAGGACCATGAGCAGTTCTTC. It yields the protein CASSRVRGRDLYKDHEQFF.

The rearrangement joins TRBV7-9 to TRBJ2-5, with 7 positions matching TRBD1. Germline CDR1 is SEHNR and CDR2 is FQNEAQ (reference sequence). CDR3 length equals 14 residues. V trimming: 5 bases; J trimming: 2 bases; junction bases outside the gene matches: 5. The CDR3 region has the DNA TGTGCCAGCAGCCCAAGACAGGGTCAAGAGACCCAGTACTTC. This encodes CASSPRQGQETQYF.

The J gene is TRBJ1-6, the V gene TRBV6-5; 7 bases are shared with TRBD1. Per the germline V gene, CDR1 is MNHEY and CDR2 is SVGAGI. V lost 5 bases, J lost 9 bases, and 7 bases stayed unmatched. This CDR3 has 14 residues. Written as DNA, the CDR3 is TGTGCCAGCAGTCCTCGACAGGGTGGTTCACCCCTCCACTTT. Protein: CASSPRQGGSPLHF.

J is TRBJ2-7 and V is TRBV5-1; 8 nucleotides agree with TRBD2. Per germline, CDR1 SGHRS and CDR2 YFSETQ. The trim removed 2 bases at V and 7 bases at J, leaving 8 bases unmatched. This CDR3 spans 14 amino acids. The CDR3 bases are TGCGCCAGCAGCTTTGGACTAGCCTTTGGGGAGCAGTACTTC. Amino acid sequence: CASSFGLAFGEQYF.

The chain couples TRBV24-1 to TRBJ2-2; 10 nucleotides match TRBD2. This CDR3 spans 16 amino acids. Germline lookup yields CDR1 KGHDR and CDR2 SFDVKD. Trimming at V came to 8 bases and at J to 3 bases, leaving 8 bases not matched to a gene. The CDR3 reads CATMEAGGPHTGELFF. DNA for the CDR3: TGTGCCACCATGGAAGCGGGAGGGCCACACACCGGGGAGCTGTTTTTT.

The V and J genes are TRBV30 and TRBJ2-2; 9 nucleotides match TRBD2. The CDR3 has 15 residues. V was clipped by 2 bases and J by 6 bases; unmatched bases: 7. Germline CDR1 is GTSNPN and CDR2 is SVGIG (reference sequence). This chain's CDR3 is CAWSKAGGGSGELFF. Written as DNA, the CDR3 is TGTGCCTGGAGTAAAGCGGGAGGCGGGTCCGGGGAGCTGTTTTTT.

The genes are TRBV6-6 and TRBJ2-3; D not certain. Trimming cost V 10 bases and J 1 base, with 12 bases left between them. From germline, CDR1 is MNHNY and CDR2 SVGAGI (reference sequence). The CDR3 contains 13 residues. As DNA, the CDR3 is TGTGCCACCGCCTATCGTGGCACAGATACGCAGTATTTT. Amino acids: CATAYRGTDTQYF.

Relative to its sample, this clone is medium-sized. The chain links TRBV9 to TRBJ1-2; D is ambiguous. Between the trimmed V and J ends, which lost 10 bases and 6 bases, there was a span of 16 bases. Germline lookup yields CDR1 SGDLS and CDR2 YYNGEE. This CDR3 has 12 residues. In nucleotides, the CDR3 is TGTGCCGGCGGACCCGGGATAGATGGCTACACCTTC. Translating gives CAGGPGIDGYTF.

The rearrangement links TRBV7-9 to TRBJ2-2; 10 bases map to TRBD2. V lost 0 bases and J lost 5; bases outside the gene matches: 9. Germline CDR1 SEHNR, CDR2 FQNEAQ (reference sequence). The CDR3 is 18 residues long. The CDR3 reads CASSLARPASGSTGELFF. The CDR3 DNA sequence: TGTGCCAGCAGCTTAGCCCGCCCGGCTAGCGGGAGTACCGGGGAGCTGTTTTTT.

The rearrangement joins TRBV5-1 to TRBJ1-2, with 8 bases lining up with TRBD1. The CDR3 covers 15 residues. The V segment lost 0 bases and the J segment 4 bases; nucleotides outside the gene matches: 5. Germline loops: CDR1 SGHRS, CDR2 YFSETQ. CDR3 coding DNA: TGCGCCAGCAGCTTGGGAGGACAGGGAACCTATGGCTACACCTTC. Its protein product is CASSLGGQGTYGYTF.

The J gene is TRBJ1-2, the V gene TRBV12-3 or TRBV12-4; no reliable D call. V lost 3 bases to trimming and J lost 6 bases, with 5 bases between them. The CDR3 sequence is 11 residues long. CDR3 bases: TGTGCCAGCAGTTTTGTCGATGGCTACACCTTC. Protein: CASSFVDGYTF.

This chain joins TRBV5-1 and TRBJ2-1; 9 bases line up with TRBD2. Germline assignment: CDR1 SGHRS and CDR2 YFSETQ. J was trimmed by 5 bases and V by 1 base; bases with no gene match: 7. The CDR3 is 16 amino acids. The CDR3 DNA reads TGCGCCAGCAGCTTGTCTCGGCTAGCGGGAAACAATGAGCAGTTCTTC. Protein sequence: CASSLSRLAGNNEQFF.

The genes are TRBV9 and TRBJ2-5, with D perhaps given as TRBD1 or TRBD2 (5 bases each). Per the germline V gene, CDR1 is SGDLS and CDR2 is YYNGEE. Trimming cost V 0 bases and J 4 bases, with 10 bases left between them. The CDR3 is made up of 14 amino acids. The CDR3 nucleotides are TGTGCCAGCAGCGTAGGTGGGGGTGGAGAGACCCAGTACTTC. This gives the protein CASSVGGGGETQYF.

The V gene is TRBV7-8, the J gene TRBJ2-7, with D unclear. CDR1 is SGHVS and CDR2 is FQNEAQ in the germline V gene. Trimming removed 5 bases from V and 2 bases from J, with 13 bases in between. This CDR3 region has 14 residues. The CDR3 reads CASSVDEQTYEQYF. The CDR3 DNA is TGTGCCAGCAGCGTGGACGAGCAAACCTACGAGCAGTACTTC.